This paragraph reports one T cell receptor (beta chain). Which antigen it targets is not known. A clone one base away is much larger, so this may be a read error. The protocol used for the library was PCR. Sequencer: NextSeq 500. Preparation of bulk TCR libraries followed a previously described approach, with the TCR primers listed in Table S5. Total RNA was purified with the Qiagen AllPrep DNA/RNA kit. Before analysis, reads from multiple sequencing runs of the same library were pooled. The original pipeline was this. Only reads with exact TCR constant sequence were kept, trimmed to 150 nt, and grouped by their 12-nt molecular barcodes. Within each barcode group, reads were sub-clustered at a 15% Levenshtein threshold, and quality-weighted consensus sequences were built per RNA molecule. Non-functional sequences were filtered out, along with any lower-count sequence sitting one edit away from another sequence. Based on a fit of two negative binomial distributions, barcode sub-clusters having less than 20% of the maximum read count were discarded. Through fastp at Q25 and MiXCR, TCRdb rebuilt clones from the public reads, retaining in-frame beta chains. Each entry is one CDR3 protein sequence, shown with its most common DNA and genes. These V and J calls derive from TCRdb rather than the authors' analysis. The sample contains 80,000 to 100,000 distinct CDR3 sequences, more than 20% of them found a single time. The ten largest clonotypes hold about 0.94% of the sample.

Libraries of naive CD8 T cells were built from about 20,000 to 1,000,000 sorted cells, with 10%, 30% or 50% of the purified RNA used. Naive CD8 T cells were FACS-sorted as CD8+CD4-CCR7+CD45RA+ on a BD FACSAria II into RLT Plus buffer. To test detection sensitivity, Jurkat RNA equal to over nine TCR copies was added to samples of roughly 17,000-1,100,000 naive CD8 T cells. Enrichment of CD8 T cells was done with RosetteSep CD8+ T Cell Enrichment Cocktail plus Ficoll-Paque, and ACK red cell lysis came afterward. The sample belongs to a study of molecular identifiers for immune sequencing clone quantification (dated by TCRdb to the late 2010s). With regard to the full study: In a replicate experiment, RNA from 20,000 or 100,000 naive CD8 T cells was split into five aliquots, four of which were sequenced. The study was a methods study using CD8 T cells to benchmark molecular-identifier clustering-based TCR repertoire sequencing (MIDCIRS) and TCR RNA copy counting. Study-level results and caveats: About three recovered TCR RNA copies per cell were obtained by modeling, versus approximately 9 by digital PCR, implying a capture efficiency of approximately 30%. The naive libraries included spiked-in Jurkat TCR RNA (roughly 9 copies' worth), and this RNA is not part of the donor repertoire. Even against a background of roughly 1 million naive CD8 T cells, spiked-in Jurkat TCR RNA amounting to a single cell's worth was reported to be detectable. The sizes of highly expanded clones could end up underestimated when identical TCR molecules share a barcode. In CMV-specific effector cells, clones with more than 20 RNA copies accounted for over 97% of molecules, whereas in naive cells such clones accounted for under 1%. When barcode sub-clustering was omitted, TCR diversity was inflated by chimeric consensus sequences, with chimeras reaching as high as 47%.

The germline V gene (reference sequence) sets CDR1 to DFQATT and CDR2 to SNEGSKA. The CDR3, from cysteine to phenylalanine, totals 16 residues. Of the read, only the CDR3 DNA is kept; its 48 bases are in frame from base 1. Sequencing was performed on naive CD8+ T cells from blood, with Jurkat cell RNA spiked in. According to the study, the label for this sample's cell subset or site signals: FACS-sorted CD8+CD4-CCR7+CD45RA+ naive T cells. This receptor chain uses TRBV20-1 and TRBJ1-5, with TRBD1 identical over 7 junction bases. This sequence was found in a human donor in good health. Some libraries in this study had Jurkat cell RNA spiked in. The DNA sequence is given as TGCAGTGCTAGAGATCAGCAGGGGGTGAGCAATCGGCCCCAGCATTTT. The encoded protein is CSARDQQGVSNRPQHF.